The clone carrying this T cell receptor (beta chain) was detected only a few times. Its matching antigen is unknown. The entry originates in a study of T-cell memory formation after mild COVID-19. Study details: In these data, TCR clusters were largely donor specific.

TCRdb re-called the 5' RACE reads with MiXCR, one entry per CDR3 protein. This table has under 550,000 distinct CDR3 sequences, approximately 18% appearing once. Whole-study findings and limits: Clones that got smaller from day 15 to 85 had even CD4/CD8, while clones growing later tipped toward CD4+.

The CDR3 sequence is 15 residues long. Germline V gene data show CDR1 as SGHRS and CDR2 as YFSETQ. V trimming: 4 bases; J trimming: 0 bases; junction bases outside the gene matches: 6. Sequencing input: PBMCs or a T cell subset sorted from them (not recorded which). The chain links TRBV5-1 to TRBJ1-2, with TRBD1 matching over 7 bases. This clonotype was sampled from an adult woman who had mild COVID-19 (a few samples of this study predate the infection). Cell type and time point are not known. The CDR3 DNA is TGCGCCAGCAGCCCTTGGACAGGAGCTAACTATGGCTACACCTTC. Translated: CASSPWTGANYGYTF.